A single TCR beta chain is shown here with its context. The V and J ends lost 5 bases and 7 bases, in that order; junction bases with no gene match: 15. The CDR3 length is 17 residues. Germline values: CDR1 LNHDA, CDR2 SQIVND (reference sequence). The source of the sample is a study of blood T cell repertoires in COVID-19. Authors' methods: Amplifying reference gene primers gave estimates of nucleated cell counts. Sequencing was performed with immunoSEQ multiplex PCR; in TCRdb, only in-frame clones are kept and a portion is missing. Clonal size and the V and J genes are those of that table, whereas D and trimming came from the DNA. The sample lists approximately 400,000 clones; approximately 93% were seen once.

The chain uses TRBV19 and TRBJ2-1, with 9 bases identical to TRBD2. The source of this sequence is a woman aged 35 to 49 who had been exposed to COVID-19. The sample comprised PBMCs or T cells enriched from blood (not recorded which). This CDR3 is CASSLIPGLANSNEQFF. CDR3 DNA: TGTGCCAGTAGTTTAATACCGGGACTAGCCAATTCAAATGAGCAGTTCTTC. The whole variable domain, filled in from reference TRBV19 and TRBJ2-1, reads DGGITQSPKYLFRKEGQNVTLSCEQNLNHDAMYWYRQDPGQGLRLIYYSQIVNDFQKGDIAEGYSVSREKKESFPLTVTSAQKNPTAFYLCASSLIPGLANSNEQFFGPGTRLTVL.